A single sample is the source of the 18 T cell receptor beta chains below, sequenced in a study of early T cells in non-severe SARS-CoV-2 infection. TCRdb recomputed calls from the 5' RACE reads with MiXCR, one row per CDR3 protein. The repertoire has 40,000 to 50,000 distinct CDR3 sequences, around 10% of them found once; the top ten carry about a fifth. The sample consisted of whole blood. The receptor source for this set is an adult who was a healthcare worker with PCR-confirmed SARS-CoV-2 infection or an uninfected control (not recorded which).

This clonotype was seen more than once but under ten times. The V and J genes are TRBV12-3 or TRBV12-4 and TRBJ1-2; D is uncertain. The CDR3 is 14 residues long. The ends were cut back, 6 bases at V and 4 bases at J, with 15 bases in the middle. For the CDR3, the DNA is TGTGCCAGCAGCCCACAGTTGGAAGTCTATGGCTACACCTTC. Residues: CASSPQLEVYGYTF.

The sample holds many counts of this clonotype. CDR3 sequence reads: CASRTGQGSDNEQFF. CDR3 DNA sequence: TGTGCCAGCAGGACGGGACAGGGGTCCGACAATGAGCAGTTCTTC. This sequence joins TRBV6-2 or TRBV6-3 and TRBJ2-1, with 10 bases identical to TRBD1. Germline assignment: CDR1 MNHEY and CDR2 SVGEGT. The length of the CDR3 is 15 residues. The J segment lost 5 bases and the V segment lost 6 bases, leaving 7 bases of the junction unmatched.

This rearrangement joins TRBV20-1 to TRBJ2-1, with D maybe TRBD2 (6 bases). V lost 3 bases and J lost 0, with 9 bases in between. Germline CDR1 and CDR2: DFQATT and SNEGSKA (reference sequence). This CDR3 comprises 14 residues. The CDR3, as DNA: TGCAGTGCTAGTCGGGAGAGCTCCTACAATGAGCAGTTCTTC. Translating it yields CSASRESSYNEQFF.

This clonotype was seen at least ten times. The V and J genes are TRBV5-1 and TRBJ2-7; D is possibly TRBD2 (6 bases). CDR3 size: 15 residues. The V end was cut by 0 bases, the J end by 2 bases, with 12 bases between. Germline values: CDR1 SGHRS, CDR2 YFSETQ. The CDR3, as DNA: TGCGCCAGCAGCTTGGCGTCGGGAGTCGCCTACGAGCAGTACTTC. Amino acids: CASSLASGVAYEQYF.

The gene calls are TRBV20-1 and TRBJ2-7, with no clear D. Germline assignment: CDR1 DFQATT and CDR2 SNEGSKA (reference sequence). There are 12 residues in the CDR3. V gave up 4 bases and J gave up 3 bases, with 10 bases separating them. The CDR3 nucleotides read TGCAGTGCTAAACAGCAGATCTACGAGCAGTACTTC. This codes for CSAKQQIYEQYF.

In DNA form, the CDR3 reads TGTGCCAGTAGTCGGCCAGGGGTTAGTTACAATGAGCAGTTCTTC. Its translation is CASSRPGVSYNEQFF. This chain uses TRBV19 with TRBJ2-1; D possibly corresponds to TRBD1 (6 bases). The germline CDR1 and CDR2 sequences are LNHDA and SQIVND (reference sequence). V was shortened by 5 bases and J by 4 bases, with 15 bases between the two germline ends. The CDR3 covers 15 residues.

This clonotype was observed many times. The CDR3 loop reads CASSQVGLGADTQYF. In DNA, the CDR3 is TGCGCCAGCAGCCAAGTTGGGTTGGGGGCAGATACGCAGTATTTT. J is TRBJ2-3 and V is TRBV4-1; D could derive from TRBD1 or TRBD2 (5 bases each). Per the germline V gene, CDR1 is MGHRA and CDR2 is YSYEKL. The V end lost 1 base, the J end lost 4 bases, and 12 bases lay between the germline ends. The CDR3 contains 15 residues.

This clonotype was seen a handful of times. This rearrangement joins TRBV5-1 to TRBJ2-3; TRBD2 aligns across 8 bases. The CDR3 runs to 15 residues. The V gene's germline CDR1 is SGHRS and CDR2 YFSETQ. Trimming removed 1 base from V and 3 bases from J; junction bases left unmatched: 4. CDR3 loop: CASSLQAGVTDTQYF. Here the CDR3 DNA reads TGCGCCAGCAGCTTGCAAGCGGGAGTTACAGATACGCAGTATTTT.

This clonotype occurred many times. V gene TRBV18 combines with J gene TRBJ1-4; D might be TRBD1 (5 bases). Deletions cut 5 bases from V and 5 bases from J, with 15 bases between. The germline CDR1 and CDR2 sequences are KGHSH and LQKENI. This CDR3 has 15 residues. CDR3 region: CASSTSGRLNEKLFF. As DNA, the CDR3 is TGTGCCAGCTCAACCTCAGGGAGATTAAATGAAAAACTGTTTTTT.

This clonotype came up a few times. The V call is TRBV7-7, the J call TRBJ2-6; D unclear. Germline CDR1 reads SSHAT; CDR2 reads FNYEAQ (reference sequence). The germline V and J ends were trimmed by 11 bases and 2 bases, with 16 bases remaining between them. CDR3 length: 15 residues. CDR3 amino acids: CAVTEFGAGANVLTF. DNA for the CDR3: TGTGCCGTTACCGAGTTCGGAGCTGGGGCCAACGTCCTGACTTTC.

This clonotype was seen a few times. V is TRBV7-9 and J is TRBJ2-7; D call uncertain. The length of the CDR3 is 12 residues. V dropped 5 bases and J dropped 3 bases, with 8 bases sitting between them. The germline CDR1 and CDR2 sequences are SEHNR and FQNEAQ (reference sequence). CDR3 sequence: CASSTSVYEQYF. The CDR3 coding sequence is TGTGCCAGCAGCACCTCAGTCTACGAGCAGTACTTC.

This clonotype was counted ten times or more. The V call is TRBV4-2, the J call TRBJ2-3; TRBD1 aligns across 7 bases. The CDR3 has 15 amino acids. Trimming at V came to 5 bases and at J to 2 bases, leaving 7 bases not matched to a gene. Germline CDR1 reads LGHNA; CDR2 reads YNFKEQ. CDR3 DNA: TGTGCCAGCAGCTCCCGACAGGGCGACACAGATACGCAGTATTTT. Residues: CASSSRQGDTDTQYF.

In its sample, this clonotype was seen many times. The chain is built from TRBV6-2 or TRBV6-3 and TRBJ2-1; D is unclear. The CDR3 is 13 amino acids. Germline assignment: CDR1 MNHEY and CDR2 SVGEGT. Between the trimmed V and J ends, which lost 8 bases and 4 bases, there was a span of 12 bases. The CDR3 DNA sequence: TGTGCCAGCGCCCCCGGCGGTTACAATGAGCAGTTCTTC. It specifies CASAPGGYNEQFF.

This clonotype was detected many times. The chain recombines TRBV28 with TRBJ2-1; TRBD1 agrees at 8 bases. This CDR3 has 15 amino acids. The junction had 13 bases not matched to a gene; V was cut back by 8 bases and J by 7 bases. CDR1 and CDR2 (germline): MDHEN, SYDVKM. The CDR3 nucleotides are TGTGCCAGCTCGACAACCGGGACAGGCAGAAATGAGCAGTTCTTC. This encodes CASSTTGTGRNEQFF.

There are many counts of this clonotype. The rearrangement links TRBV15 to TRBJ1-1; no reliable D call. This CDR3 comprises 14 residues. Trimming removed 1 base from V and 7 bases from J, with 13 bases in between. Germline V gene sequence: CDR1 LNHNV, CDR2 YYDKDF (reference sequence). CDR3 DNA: TGTGCCACCAGCAGAGCGGGCGGCTTCGGTGAAGCTTTCTTT. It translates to CATSRAGGFGEAFF. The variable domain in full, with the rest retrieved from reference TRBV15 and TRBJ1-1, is DAMVIQNPRYQVTQFGKPVTLSCSQTLNHNVMYWYQQKSSQAPKLLFHYYDKDFNNEADTPDNFQSRRPNTSFCFLDIRSPGLGDTAMYLCATSRAGGFGEAFFGQGTRLTVV.

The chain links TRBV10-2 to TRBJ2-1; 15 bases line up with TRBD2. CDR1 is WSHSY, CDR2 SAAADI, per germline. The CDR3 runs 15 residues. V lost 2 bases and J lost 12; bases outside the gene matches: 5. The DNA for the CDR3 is TGCGCCAGCAGTGAGATGGGACTAGCGGGAGGCCCGCAGTTCTTC. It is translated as CASSEMGLAGGPQFF.

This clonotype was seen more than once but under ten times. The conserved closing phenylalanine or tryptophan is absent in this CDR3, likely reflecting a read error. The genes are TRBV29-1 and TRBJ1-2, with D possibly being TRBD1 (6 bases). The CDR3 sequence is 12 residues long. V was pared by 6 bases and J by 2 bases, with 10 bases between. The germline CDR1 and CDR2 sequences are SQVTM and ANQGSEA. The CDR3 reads CSVRGDNYGYTS. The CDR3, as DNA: TGCAGCGTGAGGGGGGACAACTATGGCTACACCTCC.

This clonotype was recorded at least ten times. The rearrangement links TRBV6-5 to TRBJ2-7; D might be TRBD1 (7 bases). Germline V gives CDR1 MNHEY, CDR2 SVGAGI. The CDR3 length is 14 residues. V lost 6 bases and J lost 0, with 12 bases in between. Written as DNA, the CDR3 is TGTGCCAGCAGCCGACAGGGAGGCTCCTACGAGCAGTACTTC. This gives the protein CASSRQGGSYEQYF.